Following are 12 T cell receptor beta chains from one sample sequenced in a study of shared clonotypes between healthy human individuals (dated by TCRdb to 2020 to 2022). The library was produced with the immunoSEQ multiplex PCR assay. TCRdb retrieved this table from immuneACCESS and kept in-frame rearrangements only. Not all clones are present; in checked studies, unresolved V genes account for under half, and no reason is known for the remainder. This sample has 1,100,000 or so clones in its table, and around 82% of those were observed once. Clones ranked in the top ten supply more than 0.45% of the sample. The sequencing input was memory CD4+ T cells from PBMCs. The cell subset or site label corresponds to: CD45RA-negative fraction. These receptors all stem from a man between 18 and 29 years old in good health. Some clones in this sample may be carry-over from other donors' samples.

This sequence joins TRBV4-3 and TRBJ2-1, with D perhaps TRBD2 (5 bases). CDR3 size: 21 residues. The ends were cut back, 0 bases at V and 2 bases at J, with 26 bases in the middle. Looked up from germline, CDR1 is LGHNA and CDR2 is YSLEER. CDR3 protein: CASSQELGFSERGLTYNEQFF. CDR3 nucleotide sequence: TGCGCCAGCAGCCAAGAATTAGGGTTCAGCGAACGCGGGCTAACCTACAATGAGCAGTTCTTC.

The genes are TRBV11-2 and TRBJ2-5, with 8 bases fitting TRBD2. J lost 6 bases, V lost 6 bases, and 9 bases had no gene match. The CDR3 length is 14 residues. Germline CDR1 SGHAT, CDR2 FQNNGV. The CDR3 here is CASRLLRGGQTQYF. In nucleotides, the CDR3 is TGTGCCAGCAGACTACTTCGGGGGGGACAGACCCAGTACTTC.

With respect to this clone: Other nucleotide sequences in the sample specify the same CDR3. The genes are TRBV18 and TRBJ2-5; D is possibly TRBD2 (6 bases). V dropped 0 bases and J dropped 1 base, with 12 bases sitting between them. This CDR3 comprises 16 residues. The V gene's germline CDR1 is KGHSH and CDR2 LQKENI. Here the CDR3 reads CASSPPVRDSQETQYF. CDR3 DNA sequence: TGTGCCAGCTCACCACCCGTTAGGGACTCCCAAGAGACCCAGTACTTC. Full variable domain (rest looked up from reference TRBV18 and TRBJ2-5): NAGVMQNPRHLVRRRGQEARLRCSPMKGHSHVYWYRQLPEEGLKFMVYLQKENIIDESGMPKERFSAEFPKEGPSILRIQQVVRGDSAAYFCASSPPVRDSQETQYFGPGTRLLVL.

The genes are TRBV4-1 and TRBJ2-1, with D perhaps TRBD1 (6 bases). The length of the CDR3 is 15 residues. V gave up 1 base and J gave up 5 bases, with 12 bases separating them. In germline, CDR1 is MGHRA, CDR2 YSYEKL. CDR3 loop: CASSQVLDRDNEQFF. The CDR3 region has the DNA TGCGCCAGCAGCCAAGTCCTGGACAGAGACAATGAGCAGTTCTTC.

This clone was observed a few times. The chain recombines TRBV5-1 with TRBJ2-5; weak D call: TRBD2 (6 bases). V lost 2 bases, J lost 5 bases, and 16 bases lay in between. The CDR3 length is 15 residues. Germline-derived CDR1 and CDR2 are SGHRS and YFSETQ. The CDR3 loop reads CASSLGGGFGETQYF. CDR3 bases: TGCGCCAGCAGCTTAGGTGGAGGGTTTGGGGAGACCCAGTACTTC. The full variable domain, with the rest looked up from reference TRBV5-1 and TRBJ2-5, is KAGVTQTPRYLIKTRGQQVTLSCSPISGHRSVSWYQQTPGQGLQFLFEYFSETQRNKGNFPGRFSGRQFSNSRSEMNVSTLELGDSALYLCASSLGGGFGETQYFGPGTRLLVL.

The chain employs TRBV7-3 and TRBJ2-1; D gene ambiguous. Deletions cut 3 bases from V and 0 bases from J, with 6 bases between. Germline V gives CDR1 SGHTA, CDR2 FQGTGA. The CDR3 totals 14 residues. The CDR3 nucleotides read TGTGCCAGCAGCTTCCGAAGCTCCTACAATGAGCAGTTCTTC. Its translation: CASSFRSSYNEQFF.

This chain uses TRBV5-1 with TRBJ1-2; D may be TRBD1 (6 bases). CDR3 size: 15 residues. Germline V CDR1 and CDR2: SGHRS, YFSETQ. Trimming took off 1 base at V and 7 bases at J, with 17 bases between the two ends. CDR3 nucleotide sequence: TGCGCCAGCAGCTTGTTCAGGGGTGAAGTCCGTGGCTACACCTTC. It translates to CASSLFRGEVRGYTF.

The chain combines TRBV5-5 with TRBJ1-1, with a possible D match to TRBD1 (6 bases). The germline V gene has CDR1 SGHKS and CDR2 YYEKEE (reference sequence). The CDR3 runs to 14 residues. With 2 bases removed from V and 4 bases from J, the gap between germline ends came to 12 bases. CDR3 in DNA: TGTGCCAGCAGCTTCAGGGGCCTGGGCACTGAAGCTTTCTTT. As protein: CASSFRGLGTEAFF.

The CDR3 bases are TGTGCCAGCAGCTTGGTGAGCGGAACAGATACGCAGTATTTT. Amino acid sequence: CASSLVSGTDTQYF. This chain joins TRBV5-4 and TRBJ2-3; possibly TRBD2 for D (5 bases). Germline V CDR1 and CDR2: SGHNT, YYREEE (reference sequence). Between the trimmed V and J ends, which lost 0 bases and 3 bases, there was a span of 8 bases. The CDR3 loop spans 14 amino acids.

The rearrangement links TRBV5-6 to TRBJ1-1, with D maybe TRBD1 (5 bases). V was shortened by 3 bases and J by 0 bases, with 9 bases between the two germline ends. The CDR3 has 14 residues. Germline assignment: CDR1 SGHDT and CDR2 YYEEEE. CDR3 residues: CASSWDAMNTEAFF. The CDR3 region has the DNA TGTGCCAGCAGCTGGGACGCCATGAACACTGAAGCTTTCTTT.

J is TRBJ2-3 and V is TRBV11-3; TRBD2 agrees at 14 bases. From germline, CDR1 is SGHNT and CDR2 YENEEA. J was trimmed by 4 bases and V by 5 bases; bases with no gene match: 14. The CDR3 has 19 amino acids. As DNA, the CDR3 is TGTGCCAGCAGCCCTGGGAGACTAGCGGGAGGGCCGTCCCCAGATACGCAGTATTTT. Its protein product is CASSPGRLAGGPSPDTQYF.

This clone was recorded only once. The V call is TRBV5-6, the J call TRBJ2-2; D not resolved. Trimming took off 4 bases at V and 1 base at J, with 11 bases between the two ends. Germline V lookup: CDR1 SGHDT, CDR2 YYEEEE. The length of the CDR3 is 15 residues. The CDR3 is CASSLVDGNTGELFF. The CDR3 region has the DNA TGTGCCAGCAGCCTAGTAGACGGGAACACCGGGGAGCTGTTTTTT.